This T cell receptor (beta chain) comes out of a study of blood T cell repertoires in COVID-19. Study context: Sites across the United States, Italy and Spain contributed samples from acute and convalescent COVID-19. The analysed material was cDNA or gDNA that came from T cells, B-cell-depleted T cells, or PBMCs.

Germline V gene lookup returns CDR1 SGHTS and CDR2 YDEGEE. V was pared by 3 bases and J by 4 bases, with 11 bases between. The CDR3 has 15 amino acids. Authors' data handling: Reference gene primer amplification in the assay estimated nucleated cell counts. Assay: immunoSEQ multiplex PCR; the TCRdb copy retains only in-frame clones and omits some. V, J and clone size are those of that table, while D and trimming were read from the DNA. The sample consists of 60,000 to 75,000 clones, more than 85% of them appearing once. The chain is built from TRBV5-8 and TRBJ2-6, with D maybe TRBD2 (6 bases). Sequencing used peripheral blood. The TCR sequence derives from a man aged 65-85 years with active COVID-19. CDR3 loop: CASSSEGRGANVLTF. The CDR3, as DNA: TGTGCCAGCAGCTCCGAGGGGAGGGGGGCCAACGTCCTGACTTTC. Looking up the rest from reference TRBV5-8 and TRBJ2-6 gives the full variable domain: EAGVTQSPTHLIKTRGQQATLRCSPISGHTSVYWYQQALGLGLQFLLWYDEGEERNRGNFPPRFSGRQFPNYSSELNVNALELEDSALYLCASSSEGRGANVLTFGAGSRLTVL.